This record covers a single T cell receptor beta chain. Trimming left V 4 bases short and J 6 bases short, with 18 bases between. The CDR3 length is 15 residues. In germline, CDR1 is KGHSH, CDR2 LQKENI. The sample is drawn from a study of blood T cell repertoires in COVID-19. Profiled with immunoSEQ multiplex PCR; TCRdb holds only in-frame clones, not every one. The data contain hundreds of thousands of clones, about 90% of them singletons. The specimen was peripheral blood. The receptor was isolated from a middle-aged woman with COVID-19, enrolled during active disease. The J gene is TRBJ1-1, the V gene TRBV18; perhaps TRBD1 as D (5 bases). CDR3 in DNA: TGTGCCAGCTCACTAAACGCGGACATTCCTTCTGAAGCTTTCTTT. It specifies CASSLNADIPSEAFF.